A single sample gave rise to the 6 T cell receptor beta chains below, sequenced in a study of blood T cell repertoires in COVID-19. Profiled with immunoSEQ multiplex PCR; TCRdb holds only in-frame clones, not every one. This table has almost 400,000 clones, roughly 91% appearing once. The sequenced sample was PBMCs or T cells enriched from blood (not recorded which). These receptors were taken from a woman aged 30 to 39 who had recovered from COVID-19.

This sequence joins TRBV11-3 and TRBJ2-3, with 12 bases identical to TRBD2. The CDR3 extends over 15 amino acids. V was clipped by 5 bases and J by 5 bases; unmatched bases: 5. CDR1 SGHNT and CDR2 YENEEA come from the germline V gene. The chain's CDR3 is CASSPSGRAEDTQYF. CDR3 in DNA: TGTGCCAGCAGCCCTAGCGGGAGGGCCGAAGATACGCAGTATTTT.

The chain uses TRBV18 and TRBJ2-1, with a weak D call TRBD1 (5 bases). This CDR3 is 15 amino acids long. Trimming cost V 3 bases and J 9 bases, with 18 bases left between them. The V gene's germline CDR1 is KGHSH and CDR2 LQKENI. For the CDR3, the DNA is TGTGCCAGCTCACCCTCTTGGCAGGCAGGGTCTGAGCAGTTCTTC. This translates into CASSPSWQAGSEQFF.

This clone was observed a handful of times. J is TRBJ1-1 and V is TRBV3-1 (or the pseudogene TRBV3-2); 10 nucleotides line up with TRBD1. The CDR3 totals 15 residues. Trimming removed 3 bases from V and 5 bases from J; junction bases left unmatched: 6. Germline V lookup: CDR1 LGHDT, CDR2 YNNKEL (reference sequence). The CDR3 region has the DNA TGTGCCAGCAGCCATTGGGACAGGGGAGGGACTGAAGCTTTCTTT. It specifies CASSHWDRGGTEAFF.

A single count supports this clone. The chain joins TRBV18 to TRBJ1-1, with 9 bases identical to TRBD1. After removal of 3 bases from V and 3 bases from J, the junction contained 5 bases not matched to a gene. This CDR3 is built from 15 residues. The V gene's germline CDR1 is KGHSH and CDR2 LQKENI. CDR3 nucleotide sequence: TGTGCCAGCTCACCGACAGGGGGTGGGGACACTGAAGCTTTCTTT. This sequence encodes CASSPTGGGDTEAFF. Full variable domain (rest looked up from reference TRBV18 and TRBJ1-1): NAGVMQNPRHLVRRRGQEARLRCSPMKGHSHVYWYRQLPEEGLKFMVYLQKENIIDESGMPKERFSAEFPKEGPSILRIQQVVRGDSAAYFCASSPTGGGDTEAFFGQGTRLTVV.

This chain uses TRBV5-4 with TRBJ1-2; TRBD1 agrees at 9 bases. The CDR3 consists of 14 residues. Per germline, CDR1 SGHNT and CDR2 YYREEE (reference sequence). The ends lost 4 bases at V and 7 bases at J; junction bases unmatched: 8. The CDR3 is CASSPRTGESGYTF. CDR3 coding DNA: TGTGCCAGCAGCCCCAGGACAGGGGAGTCTGGCTACACCTTC.

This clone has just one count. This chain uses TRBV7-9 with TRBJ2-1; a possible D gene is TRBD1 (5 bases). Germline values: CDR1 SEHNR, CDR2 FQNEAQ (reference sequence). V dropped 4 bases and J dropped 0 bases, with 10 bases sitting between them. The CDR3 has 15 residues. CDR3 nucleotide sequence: TGTGCCAGCAGCTACAGGTCCCACTCCTACAATGAGCAGTTCTTC. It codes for CASSYRSHSYNEQFF. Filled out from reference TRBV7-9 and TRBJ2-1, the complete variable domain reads DTGVSQNPRHKITKRGQNVTFRCDPISEHNRLYWYRQTLGQGPEFLTYFQNEAQLEKSRLLSDRFSAERPKGSFSTLEIQRTEQGDSAMYLCASSYRSHSYNEQFFGPGTRLTVL.